What follows is one T cell receptor beta chain and its context. What it binds is unknown. Time point defined: cycle 4 day 1 (C4D1), after less than seven weeks of nivolumab. Patients all relapsed after autologous stem cell transplantation, and there was variation in brentuximab vedotin exposure. Each best response was a complete response, a partial response or progressive disease. The assay was immunoSEQ multiplex PCR, and TCRdb's table has in-frame clones only and misses some. The repertoire consists of 96,000 or so clones, with about 92% occurring once and the leading ten covering roughly 2%. The data originate from a study of PD-1 blockade in classical Hodgkin lymphoma. Background on the study: Each patient was given nivolumab 3 mg/kg through a vein every 2 weeks. Broader study findings: Newly diagnosed patients reportedly trailed healthy donors in baseline TCR diversity. Newly diagnosed and completely responding patients shared comparable baseline diversity.

V dropped 4 bases and J dropped 5 bases, with 17 bases sitting between them. The CDR3 is made up of 15 amino acids. Germline lookup yields CDR1 MNHEY and CDR2 SMNVEV (reference sequence). This material consisted of peripheral blood mononuclear cells (PBMCs), taken before the fourth cycle of nivolumab. The chain joins TRBV27 to TRBJ1-2; tentative D call: TRBD1 (6 bases). The sequence was obtained from a human donor with classical Hodgkin lymphoma. Here the CDR3 DNA reads TGTGCCAGCAGTTCCGGACAGCTCCGCTCGTATGGCTACACCTTC. Its protein product is CASSSGQLRSYGYTF.